Below, 3 T cell receptor beta chains from the same sample are listed, as sequenced in a study of blood T cell repertoires in COVID-19. The data were produced by immunoSEQ multiplex PCR, yet TCRdb's version contains in-frame clones alone and is incomplete. Counted here are fewer than 100,000 clones, roughly 87% occurring once; the ten biggest clones make up roughly 4.3%. Input material: peripheral blood. The receptor set was obtained from a man between 65 and 85 years old with acute or convalescent COVID-19.

The table lists this clone with a count of one. This chain links TRBV3-1 (or the pseudogene TRBV3-2) with TRBJ1-6; no reliable D call. Trimming took off 2 bases at V and 8 bases at J, with 16 bases between the two ends. CDR3 size: 16 residues. Per the germline V gene, CDR1 is LGHDT and CDR2 is YNNKEL (reference sequence). The CDR3 DNA is TGTGCCAGCAGCCAAAATTTGGCCAGTGAGGATTCACCCCTCCACTTT. It yields the protein CASSQNLASEDSPLHF.

On this clone itself: Within the sample, other DNA sequences also encode this same CDR3. The chain employs TRBV18 and TRBJ1-1; perhaps TRBD1 as D (5 bases). The CDR3 is 13 residues long. Germline CDR1 KGHSH, CDR2 LQKENI. V lost 4 bases, J lost 3 bases, and 9 bases lay in between. In DNA, the CDR3 is TGTGCCAGCTCACTGGGCAGGGACACTGAAGCTTTCTTT. This encodes CASSLGRDTEAFF.

The rearrangement joins TRBV5-1 to TRBJ2-3; 11 bases map to TRBD2. This CDR3 is 16 amino acids long. The V segment lost 0 bases and the J segment 4 bases; nucleotides outside the gene matches: 4. Germline CDR1 SGHRS, CDR2 YFSETQ. The CDR3 DNA reads as TGCGCCAGCAGCTTGGAGGTTAGCGGGGGGGCAGATACGCAGTATTTT. This gives the protein CASSLEVSGGADTQYF. Full variable domain (missing parts from reference TRBV5-1 and TRBJ2-3): KAGVTQTPRYLIKTRGQQVTLSCSPISGHRSVSWYQQTPGQGLQFLFEYFSETQRNKGNFPGRFSGRQFSNSRSEMNVSTLELGDSALYLCASSLEVSGGADTQYFGPGTRLTVL.